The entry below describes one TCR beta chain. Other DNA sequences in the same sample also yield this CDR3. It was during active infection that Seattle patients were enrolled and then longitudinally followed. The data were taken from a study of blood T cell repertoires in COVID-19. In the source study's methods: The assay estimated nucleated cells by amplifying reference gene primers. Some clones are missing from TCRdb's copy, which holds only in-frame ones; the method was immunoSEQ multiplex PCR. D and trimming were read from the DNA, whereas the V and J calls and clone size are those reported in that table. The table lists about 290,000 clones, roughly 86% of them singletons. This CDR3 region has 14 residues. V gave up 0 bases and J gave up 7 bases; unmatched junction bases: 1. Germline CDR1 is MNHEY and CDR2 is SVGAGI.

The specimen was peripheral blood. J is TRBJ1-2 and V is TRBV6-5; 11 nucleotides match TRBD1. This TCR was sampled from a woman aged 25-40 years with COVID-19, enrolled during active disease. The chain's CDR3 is CASSYSGQGAGYTF. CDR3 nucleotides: TGTGCCAGCAGTTACTCAGGACAGGGGGCTGGCTACACCTTC.